Described below is a single T cell receptor (beta chain) sequence and its context. Its antigen is still unknown. The sample is drawn from a study of graft-versus-host responses after intestinal transplantation. The table came from immunoSEQ multiplex PCR; TCRdb's copy has only in-frame clones and leaves some out. The data show 90,000 to 95,000 clones, roughly nine tenths seen once. Sequencing used unstimulated CD8+ T cells sorted from spleen or lymph node cells, obtained before intestinal transplant. The receptor was derived from a human donor who received an intestinal transplant.

The CDR3 bases are TGTGCCAGCAGCTTGGGAGCGGGCCGATTTCAAGAGACCCAGTACTTC. Translating gives CASSLGAGRFQETQYF. The rearrangement joins TRBV5-6 to TRBJ2-5; TRBD2 is a possible D gene (6 bases). The CDR3 sequence is 16 residues long. The V gene lost 0 bases and the J gene lost 2 bases, with 14 bases spanning the gap. Germline CDR1 reads SGHDT; CDR2 reads YYEEEE.